This TCR beta chain was sequenced for a study of blood T cell repertoires in COVID-19. The table lists this clone with a count of one. The CDR3 totals 16 residues. Germline-derived CDR1 and CDR2 are SGHAT and FQNNGV. V was shortened by 4 bases and J by 0 bases, with 13 bases between the two germline ends. Followed over time, Seattle patients had been enrolled while infection was active. Original analysis: Cell counts per sample came from amplifying reference gene primers. Method: immunoSEQ multiplex PCR; TCRdb's copy keeps in-frame clones and lacks some. V and J calls and clone size are given by that table; D and trimming were obtained from the DNA. The sample yields roughly 410,000 clones, 80% to 90% seen once.

This clonotype was sampled from a woman in her fifties or sixties with COVID-19, enrolled during active disease. The rearrangement links TRBV11-2 to TRBJ2-1; maybe TRBD1 (6 bases). Sequenced input: peripheral blood. The CDR3 spells CASSSWTDYSYNEQFF. DNA for the CDR3: TGTGCCAGCAGCTCCTGGACAGATTACTCCTACAATGAGCAGTTCTTC. The full variable domain, with the rest looked up from reference TRBV11-2 and TRBJ2-1, is EAGVAQSPRYKIIEKRQSVAFWCNPISGHATLYWYQQILGQGPKLLIQFQNNGVVDDSQLPKDRFSAERLKGVDSTLKIQPAKLEDSAVYLCASSSWTDYSYNEQFFGPGTRLTVL.